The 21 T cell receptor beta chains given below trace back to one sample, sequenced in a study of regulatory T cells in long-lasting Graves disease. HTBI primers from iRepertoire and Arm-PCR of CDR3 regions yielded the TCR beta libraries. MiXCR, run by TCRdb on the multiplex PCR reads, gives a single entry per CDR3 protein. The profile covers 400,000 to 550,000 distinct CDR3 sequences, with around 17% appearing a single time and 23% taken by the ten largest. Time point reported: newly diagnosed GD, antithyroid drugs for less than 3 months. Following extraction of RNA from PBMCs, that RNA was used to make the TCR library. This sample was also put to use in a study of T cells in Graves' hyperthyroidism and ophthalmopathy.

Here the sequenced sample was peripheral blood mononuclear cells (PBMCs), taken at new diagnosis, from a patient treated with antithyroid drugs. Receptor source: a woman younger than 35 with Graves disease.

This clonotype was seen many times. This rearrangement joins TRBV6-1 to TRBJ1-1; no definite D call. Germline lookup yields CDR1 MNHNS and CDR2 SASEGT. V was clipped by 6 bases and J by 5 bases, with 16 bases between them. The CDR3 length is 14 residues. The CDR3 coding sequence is TGTGCCAGCAGCCTTACCGACTCGGGGACTGAAGCTTTCTTT. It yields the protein CASSLTDSGTEAFF.

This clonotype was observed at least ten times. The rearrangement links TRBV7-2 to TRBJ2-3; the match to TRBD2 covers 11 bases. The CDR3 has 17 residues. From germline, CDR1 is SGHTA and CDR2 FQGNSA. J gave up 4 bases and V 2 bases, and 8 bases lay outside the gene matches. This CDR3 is CASSLLRTSGRADTQYF. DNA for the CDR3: TGTGCCAGCAGCTTACTCCGGACTAGCGGGCGGGCAGATACGCAGTATTTT.

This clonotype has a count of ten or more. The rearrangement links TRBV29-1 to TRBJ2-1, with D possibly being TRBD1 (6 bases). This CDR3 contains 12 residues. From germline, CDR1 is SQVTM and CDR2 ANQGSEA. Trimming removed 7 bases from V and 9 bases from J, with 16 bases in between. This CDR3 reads CSDRVGVAEQFF. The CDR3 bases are TGCAGCGACAGGGTCGGGGTGGCTGAGCAGTTCTTC.

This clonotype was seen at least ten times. CDR3 nucleotides: TGTGCCAGCAGTAGTGGTGGGAGAGGCTATGGCTACACCTTC. As protein: CASSSGGRGYGYTF. The J gene is TRBJ1-2, the V gene TRBV2; D is ambiguous. The CDR3 is made up of 14 amino acids. Germline CDR1 reads SNHLY; CDR2 reads FYNNEI. V lost 5 bases and J lost 4, with 14 bases in between.

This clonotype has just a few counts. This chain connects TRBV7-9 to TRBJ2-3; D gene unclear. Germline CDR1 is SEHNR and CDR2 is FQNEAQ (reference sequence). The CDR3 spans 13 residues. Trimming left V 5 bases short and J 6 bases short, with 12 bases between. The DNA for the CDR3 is TGTGCCAGCAGCCCAGAGTTCGGCGATACGCAGTATTTT. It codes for CASSPEFGDTQYF.

As DNA, the CDR3 is TGTGCCAGCAGCCCCCGAGGGATGAACACTGAAGCTTTCTTT. Residues: CASSPRGMNTEAFF. This rearrangement joins TRBV12-3 or TRBV12-4 to TRBJ1-1; no reliable D call. The CDR3 contains 14 residues. With 6 bases removed from V and 0 bases from J, the gap between germline ends came to 11 bases.

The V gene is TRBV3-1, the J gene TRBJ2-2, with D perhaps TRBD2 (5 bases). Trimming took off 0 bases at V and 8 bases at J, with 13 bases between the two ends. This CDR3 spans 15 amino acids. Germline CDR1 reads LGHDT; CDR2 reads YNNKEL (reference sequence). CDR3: CASSQERIRRGELFF. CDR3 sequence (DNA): TGTGCCAGCAGCCAAGAGCGGATCAGGAGGGGGGAGCTGTTTTTT.

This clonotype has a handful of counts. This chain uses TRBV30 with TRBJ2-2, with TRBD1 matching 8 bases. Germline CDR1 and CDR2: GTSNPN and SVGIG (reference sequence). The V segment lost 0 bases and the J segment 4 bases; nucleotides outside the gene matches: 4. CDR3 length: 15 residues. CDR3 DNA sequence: TGTGCCTGGAGTGTGAGGACAGGGCCCACCGGGGAGCTGTTTTTT. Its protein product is CAWSVRTGPTGELFF.

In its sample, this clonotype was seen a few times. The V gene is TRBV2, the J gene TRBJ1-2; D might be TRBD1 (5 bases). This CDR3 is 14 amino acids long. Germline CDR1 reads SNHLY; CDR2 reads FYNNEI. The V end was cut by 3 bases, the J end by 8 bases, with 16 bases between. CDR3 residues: CASSDTGGDGGYTF. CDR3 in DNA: TGTGCCAGCAGTGATACGGGAGGGGACGGGGGCTACACCTTC. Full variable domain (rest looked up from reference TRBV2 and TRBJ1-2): EPEVTQTPSHQVTQMGQEVILRCVPISNHLYFYWYRQILGQKVEFLVSFYNNEISEKSEIFDDQFSVERPDGSNFTLKIRSTKLEDSAMYFCASSDTGGDGGYTFGSGTRLTVV.

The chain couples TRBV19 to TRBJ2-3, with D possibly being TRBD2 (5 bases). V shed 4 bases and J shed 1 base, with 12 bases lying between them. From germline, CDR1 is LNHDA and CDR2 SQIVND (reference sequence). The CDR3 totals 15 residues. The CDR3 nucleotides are TGTGCCAGTAGTAAAGAGGGTACCCGCACAGATACGCAGTATTTT. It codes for CASSKEGTRTDTQYF.

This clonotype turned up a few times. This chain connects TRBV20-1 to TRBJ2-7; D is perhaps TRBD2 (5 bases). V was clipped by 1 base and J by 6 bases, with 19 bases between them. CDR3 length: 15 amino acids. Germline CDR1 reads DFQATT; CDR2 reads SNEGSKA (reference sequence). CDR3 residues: CSARGAPGTAGEQYF. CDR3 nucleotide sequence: TGCAGTGCTAGAGGGGCGCCGGGCACGGCGGGCGAGCAGTACTTC.

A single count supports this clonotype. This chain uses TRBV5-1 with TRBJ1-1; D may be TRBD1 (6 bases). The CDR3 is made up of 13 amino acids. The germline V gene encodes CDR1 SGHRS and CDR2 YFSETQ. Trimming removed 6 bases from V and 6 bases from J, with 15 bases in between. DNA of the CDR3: TGCGCCAGCAACCTAGCCGGGGGCTCTGAAGCTTTCTTT. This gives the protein CASNLAGGSEAFF.

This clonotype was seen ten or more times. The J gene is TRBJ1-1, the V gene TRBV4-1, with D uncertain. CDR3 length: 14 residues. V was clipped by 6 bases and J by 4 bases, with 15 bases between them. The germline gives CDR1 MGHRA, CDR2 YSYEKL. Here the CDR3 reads CASRPLGRGTEAFF. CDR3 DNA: TGCGCCAGCAGACCCCTCGGGCGCGGCACTGAAGCTTTCTTT.

The CDR3 here is CASSYDRLTGELFF. CDR3 in DNA: TGTGCCAGCAGCTACGACAGGCTTACCGGGGAGCTGTTTTTT. The J gene is TRBJ2-2, the V gene TRBV5-6, with a possible D match to TRBD1 (6 bases). The CDR3 is 14 residues long. The V end was cut by 3 bases, the J end by 5 bases, with 11 bases between. Germline V gene sequence: CDR1 SGHDT, CDR2 YYEEEE.

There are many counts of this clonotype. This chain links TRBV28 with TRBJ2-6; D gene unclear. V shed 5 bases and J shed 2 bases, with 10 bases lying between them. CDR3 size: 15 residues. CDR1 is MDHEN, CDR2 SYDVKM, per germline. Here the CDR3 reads CASSPTYAGANVLTF. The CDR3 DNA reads TGTGCCAGCAGTCCAACGTACGCTGGGGCCAACGTCCTGACTTTC. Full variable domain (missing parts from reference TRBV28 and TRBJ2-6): DVKVTQSSRYLVKRTGEKVFLECVQDMDHENMFWYRQDPGLGLRLIYFSYDVKMKEKGDIPEGYSVSREKKERFSLILESASTNQTSMYLCASSPTYAGANVLTFGAGSRLTVL.

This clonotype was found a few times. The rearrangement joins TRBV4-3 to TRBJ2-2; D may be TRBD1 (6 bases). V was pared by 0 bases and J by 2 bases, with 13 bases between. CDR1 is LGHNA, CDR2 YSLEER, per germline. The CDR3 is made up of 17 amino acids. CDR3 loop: CASSQDLDSYNTGELFF. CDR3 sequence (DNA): TGCGCCAGCAGCCAAGATCTGGACAGCTATAACACCGGGGAGCTGTTTTTT.

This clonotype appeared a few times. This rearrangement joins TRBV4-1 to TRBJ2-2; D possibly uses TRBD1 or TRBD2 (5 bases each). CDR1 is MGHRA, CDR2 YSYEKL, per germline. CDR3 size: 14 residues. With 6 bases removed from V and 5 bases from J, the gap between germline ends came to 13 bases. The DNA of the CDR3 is TGCGCCAGCAGTGGGGGTTCTCATACCGGGGAGCTGTTTTTT. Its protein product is CASSGGSHTGELFF.

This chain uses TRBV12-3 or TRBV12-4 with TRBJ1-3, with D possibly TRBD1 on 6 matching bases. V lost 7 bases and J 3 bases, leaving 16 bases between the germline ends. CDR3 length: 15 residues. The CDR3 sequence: CASTITGRGGNTIYF. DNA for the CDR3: TGTGCCAGCACCATTACAGGGAGAGGTGGAAACACCATATATTTT.

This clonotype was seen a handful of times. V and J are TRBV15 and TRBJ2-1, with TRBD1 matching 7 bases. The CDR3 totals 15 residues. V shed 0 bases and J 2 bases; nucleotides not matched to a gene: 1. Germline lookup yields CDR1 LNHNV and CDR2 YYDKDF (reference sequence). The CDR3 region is CATSREGQPYNEQFF. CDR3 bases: TGTGCCACCAGCAGAGAGGGACAGCCCTACAATGAGCAGTTCTTC. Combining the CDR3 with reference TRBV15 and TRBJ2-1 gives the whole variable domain DAMVIQNPRYQVTQFGKPVTLSCSQTLNHNVMYWYQQKSSQAPKLLFHYYDKDFNNEADTPDNFQSRRPNTSFCFLDIRSPGLGDTAMYLCATSREGQPYNEQFFGPGTRLTVL.

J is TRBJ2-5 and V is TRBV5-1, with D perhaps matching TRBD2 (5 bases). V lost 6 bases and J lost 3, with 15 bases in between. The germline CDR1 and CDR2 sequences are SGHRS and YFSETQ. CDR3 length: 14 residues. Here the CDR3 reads CASMRTREEETQYF. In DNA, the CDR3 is TGCGCCAGCATGAGAACTAGAGAGGAAGAGACCCAGTACTTC.

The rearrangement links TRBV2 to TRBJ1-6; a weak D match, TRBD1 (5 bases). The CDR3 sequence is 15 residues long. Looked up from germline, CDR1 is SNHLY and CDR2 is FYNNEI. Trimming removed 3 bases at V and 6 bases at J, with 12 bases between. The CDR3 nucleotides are TGTGCCAGCAGTGACGCGCAGGGCGGTAATTCACCCCTCCACTTT. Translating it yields CASSDAQGGNSPLHF. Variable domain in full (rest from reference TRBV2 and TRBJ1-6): EPEVTQTPSHQVTQMGQEVILRCVPISNHLYFYWYRQILGQKVEFLVSFYNNEISEKSEIFDDQFSVERPDGSNFTLKIRSTKLEDSAMYFCASSDAQGGNSPLHFGNGTRLTVT.